Included here is one T cell receptor beta chain sequence, with context. This sample stems from a study of PD-L1 blockade in urothelial cancer. Study context: Patients' atezolizumab regimen, 1,200 mg intravenously every 3 weeks, began in about 2014. Patients with male sex and bladder-origin urothelial cancer accounted for about 85% of the 29 enrolled. The authors examined blood 3 weeks (second dose) and 6 weeks after treatment start.

Here immunoSEQ multiplex PCR was the method, and the copy in TCRdb shows in-frame clones only, minus some. The profile covers about 50,000 clones, with 80% to 90% appearing a single time and around 9.1% taken by the ten largest. Noted time point: peripheral blood 6 weeks after treatment start. Trimming at V came to 0 bases and at J to 8 bases, leaving 4 bases not matched to a gene. The CDR3 has 15 amino acids. CDR1 and CDR2 (germline): SNHLY, FYNNEI. This TCR was sampled from a man between 65 and 80 years old with urothelial cancer. Sequencing was performed on PBMCs, taken around atezolizumab (anti-PD-L1) treatment. The chain is built from TRBV2 and TRBJ1-2, with 12 bases that match TRBD1. CDR3 in amino acids: CASSEAGTGGQGYTF. The CDR3 DNA reads as TGTGCCAGCAGTGAAGCCGGGACAGGGGGCCAGGGCTACACCTTC.